The T cell receptor (beta chain) described here comes from a study of shared T cell receptors in the human thymus. The V end lost 4 bases, the J end lost 2 bases, and 17 bases lay between the germline ends. The CDR3 extends over 16 amino acids. Germline CDR1 reads SGDLS; CDR2 reads YYNGEE. Assay: immunoSEQ multiplex PCR; the TCRdb copy retains only in-frame clones and omits some. The sample lists about 380,000 clones, more than 85% seen once, with roughly 0.02% in the top ten. This clonotype originated in a human donor. V usage is TRBV9 and J usage is TRBJ2-3; D is possibly TRBD1 (6 bases). The sequenced sample was thymocytes. The CDR3 reads CASSPRGGRLTDTQYF. CDR3 nucleotide sequence: TGTGCCAGCAGCCCCAGGGGTGGGAGACTCACAGATACGCAGTATTTT.